This paragraph reports one T cell receptor beta chain. This sample stems from a study of blood T cell repertoires in COVID-19. Study-wide background: The analysed material was cDNA or gDNA that came from T cells, B-cell-depleted T cells, or PBMCs.

As handled by the study authors: The authors estimated nucleated cell counts from reference gene primer amplification. Produced via immunoSEQ multiplex PCR; TCRdb's table is partial and in-frame only. V and J calls and clone size are copied from that table; D and trimming were computed from the DNA. The sample carries 100,000 to 150,000 clones, under 90% recorded once. Study members were between about 18 and 95 years old and lived in some 22 US regions. Which cohort a participant joined came from the clinical history participants gave. Between the trimmed V and J ends, which lost 6 bases and 4 bases, there was a span of 15 bases. The CDR3 has 14 amino acids. Germline CDR1 reads WNHNN; CDR2 reads SYGVQD (reference sequence).

Sequencing was performed on PBMCs or T cells enriched from blood (not recorded which). This clonotype originated in a man aged 40-49 years with acute COVID-19. The rearrangement uses TRBV10-1 and TRBJ1-2; a weak D match, TRBD1 (6 bases). The CDR3 reads CASRGSGVSYGYTF. CDR3 bases: TGCGCCAGCAGGGGATCAGGGGTATCCTATGGCTACACCTTC.